The clone carrying this T cell receptor (beta chain) was seen a handful of times. Its specificity is unknown. The data are from a study of T-cell memory formation after mild COVID-19. Amplification by 5'RACE using constant-segment primers produced TCR alpha and TCR beta cDNA libraries that carried sample barcodes and UMIs. One entry per CDR3 protein, called by TCRdb with MiXCR from the 5' RACE reads. The table has approximately 350,000 distinct CDR3 sequences, about an eighth seen once. General observations from the study: Cross-reactive memory appears to have joined, as suggested by some responding clones showing up in pre-infection memory. Contracting clones from day 15 to 85 had balanced CD4/CD8; later expanders favoured CD4+.

The V end lost 3 bases, the J end lost 4 bases, and 16 bases lay between the germline ends. Germline CDR1 and CDR2: KGHSH and LQKENI. CDR3 length: 15 amino acids. The rearrangement uses TRBV18 and TRBJ2-7; possibly TRBD1 for D (6 bases). Sequenced material: PBMCs or a T cell subset sorted from them (not recorded which). The receptor was derived from a man between 18 and 35 years old who had mild COVID-19 (a few samples of this study predate the infection). Cell type and time point are not known. CDR3 loop: CASSPAVSGAYEQYF. The CDR3 nucleotides read TGTGCCAGCTCACCGGCAGTCTCAGGGGCTTACGAGCAGTACTTC.